This T cell receptor (beta chain) was obtained from a study of TIL therapy for anti-PD-1-resistant metastatic lung cancer. Overall study: Most patients had lung adenocarcinoma; a handful of tumors were EGFR-mutant, two ALK-rearranged; half smoked currently or formerly. Study-wide results and limits: TIL cultures after expansion showed higher clonality and lower diversity than baseline tumor (median 6% vs 31%).

Sequencing used immunoSEQ v3. Generated by immunoSEQ multiplex PCR, the TCRdb table keeps only in-frame clones and is missing some. The table lists about 95,000 clones, about three fifths of them singletons, with about 10% in the top ten. V was trimmed by 5 bases and J by 7 bases, leaving 12 bases between them. This CDR3 contains 12 residues. This clone was observed many times. Its antigen remains unidentified. Indicated time point: pre-treatment sample, taken before nivolumab and TIL therapy. Tumor tissue came from excised metastases, mostly pleural nodules or supraclavicular lymph nodes. Patients then received nivolumab; progressors got lymphodepletion, TIL and IL-2. Enrollment ran from October 2017 to early 2020.

The V gene is TRBV12-3 or TRBV12-4, the J gene TRBJ2-7; D unresolved. The sequenced sample was tumor tissue, obtained at baseline. The origin of this receptor is a person aged 25-79 years with non-small cell lung cancer. In DNA, the CDR3 is TGTGCCAGCAGTCCGCCATCTAAGGAGCAGTACTTC. Encoded protein: CASSPPSKEQYF.